These T cell receptor beta chains were read from a single sample in a study of shared clonotypes between healthy human individuals. TCRdb keeps only in-frame clones here, not all; method: immunoSEQ multiplex PCR. The sample shows about 590,000 clones, around 95% of them seen only once. The specimen sequenced was naive CD8+ T cells sorted from blood. These receptors were taken from a woman aged 30 to 39 in good health. Both conserved end residues are part of each CDR3. D genes are given only for firm matches. The size field is filled for only some rows; it gives once, few, many or a size class.

>TRBJ2-5|TRBV11-2|NA|NA
TGTGCCAGCAGCTTCGGGGAGACCCAGTACTTC
CASSFGETQYF
>TRBJ2-5|TRBV27|NA|NA
TGTGCCAGCAGTTCGGACACTGAGACCCAGTACTTC
CASSSDTETQYF
>TRBJ2-5|TRBV5-1|NA|NA
TGCGCCAGCAACTGGATGATGGGGGGCGAAGAGACCCAGTACTTC
CASNWMMGGEETQYF
>TRBJ2-3|TRBV27|NA|TRBD1
TGTGCCAGCAGTTTTCTCGGGACAGATTCTAGCACAGATACGCAGTATTTT
CASSFLGTDSSTDTQYF
>TRBJ2-5|TRBV19|NA|NA
TGTGCCAGTAGTTTGGCAGACCAAGAGACCCAGTACTTC
CASSLADQETQYF
>TRBJ2-7|TRBV27|NA|TRBD2
TGTGCCAGCAGTCCGTGGACTAGCGGGCGCTCCTACGAGCAGTACTTC
CASSPWTSGRSYEQYF
>TRBJ1-2|TRBV2|NA|NA
TGTGCCAGCAGTGAAGGGCGTGGAGCTAGCTATGGCTACACCTTC
CASSEGRGASYGYTF
>TRBJ2-3|TRBV30|NA|NA
TGTGCCTGGAGTGTAGGCTCCGGGACTACAGATACGCAGTATTTT
CAWSVGSGTTDTQYF
>TRBJ1-2|TRBV7-2|NA|NA
TGTGCCAGCAGCTTGCCGGGGTTTAACTATGGCTACACCTTC
CASSLPGFNYGYTF
>TRBJ2-1|TRBV4-1|NA|NA
TGCGCCAGCAGGGCGGAATGGGGACATGAGCAGTTCTTC
CASRAEWGHEQFF
>TRBJ2-1|TRBV4-1|NA|TRBD2
TGCGCCAGCAATAGACGGGCGGGACTAGAGAACAATGAGCAGTTCTTC
CASNRRAGLENNEQFF
>TRBJ1-5|TRBV19|NA|NA
TGTGCCAGCGATGGGTTAGGGATGGATCAGCCCCAGCATTTT
CASDGLGMDQPQHF
>TRBJ1-5|TRBV7-9|NA|NA
TGTGCCAGCAGCTTAGGCGGGACGCTCCACCCCCAGCATTTT
CASSLGGTLHPQHF
>TRBJ1-1|TRBV6-5|NA|NA
TGTGCCAGCAGTTACTCCGTGGGGATGGGCACTGAAGCTTTCTTT
CASSYSVGMGTEAFF
>TRBJ2-7|TRBV28|NA|TRBD2
TGTGCCAGCAGTTTTAGACTAGCGGGCGGCGAGCAGTACTTC
CASSFRLAGGEQYF
>TRBJ2-2|TRBV27|NA|NA
TGTGCCAGCACAGGGAATCCGCTTTACACCGGGGAGCTGTTTTTT
CASTGNPLYTGELFF
>TRBJ2-3|TRBV9|NA|NA
TGTGCCAGCAGCGTAGGTCTCGGAAACACAGATACGCAGTATTTT
CASSVGLGNTDTQYF
>TRBJ1-5|TRBV10-3|NA|NA
TGTGCCATTTCTACAGCAAGCAATCAGCCCCAGCATTTT
CAISTASNQPQHF
>TRBJ2-7|TRBV10-3|NA|NA
TGTGCCATCAGTGAGGACGGGCGATCGTACGAGCAGTACTTC
CAISEDGRSYEQYF
>TRBJ2-5|TRBV9|NA|TRBD1
TGTGCCAGCAGCGAAGGGACAGGCTTATTCGAGACCCAGTACTTC
CASSEGTGLFETQYF
>TRBJ2-7|TRBV18|NA|NA
TGTGCCAGCTCACCATCGGGACTGAGCTACGAGCAGTACTTC
CASSPSGLSYEQYF
>TRBJ1-5|TRBV19|NA|TRBD1
TGTGCCAGCCGGACAGGGCTTAGCAATCAGCCCCAGCATTTT
CASRTGLSNQPQHF
>TRBJ2-7|TRBV6-5|NA|NA
TGTGCCAGCACCACCCCTCAGGGAGTGGCCTACGAGCAGTACTTC
CASTTPQGVAYEQYF
>TRBJ2-1|TRBV27|NA|NA
TGTGCCAGCAGGTCGACGGACAATGAGCAGTTCTTC
CASRSTDNEQFF
>TRBJ2-5|TRBV6-6|NA|TRBD1
TGTGCCAGCAGTTCCCGGACAGGGAACCAAGAGACCCAGTACTTC
CASSSRTGNQETQYF
>TRBJ2-5|TRBV5-1|NA|NA
TGCGCCAGCAGCCATGGTGAGACCCAGTACTTC
CASSHGETQYF
>TRBJ2-2|TRBV5-5|once|TRBD2
TGTGCCAGCAGCTTGTGGCGGGAGGGCGGGGAGCTGTTTTTT
CASSLWREGGELFF
>TRBJ2-3|TRBV28|NA|NA
TGTGCCAGCAGTTTTCCCCGGGGGCTAGATACGCAGTATTTT
CASSFPRGLDTQYF
>TRBJ2-1|TRBV28|NA|TRBD2
TGTGCCAGCAGTTTATTTCCGACTAGCGGGATGGCCTACAATGAGCAGTTCTTC
CASSLFPTSGMAYNEQFF
>TRBJ2-1|TRBV28|once|NA
TGTGCCAGCAGTTTAACTATGGGGGTAGAGCAGTTCTTC
CASSLTMGVEQFF
>TRBJ2-2|TRBV4-2|NA|NA
TGTGCCAGCAGCCAAGATTGGGGCGATTCGAACACCGGGGAGCTGTTTTTT
CASSQDWGDSNTGELFF
>TRBJ2-2|TRBV28|once|NA
TGTGCCAGCAGTTTTGGTCCATCGAACACCGGGGAGCTGTTTTTT
CASSFGPSNTGELFF
>TRBJ1-6|TRBV28|NA|NA
TGTGCCAGCAGTTTATCTAGGGGAGGCTCCTATAATTCACCCCTCCACTTT
CASSLSRGGSYNSPLHF
>TRBJ2-5|TRBV10-2|NA|TRBD2
TGCGCCAGCAGTGCTGGTCTAGCGGGTCCAGAGACCCAGTACTTC
CASSAGLAGPETQYF
>TRBJ1-3|TRBV28|NA|NA
TGTGCCAGCAGTTTTCGGCCTGGAAACACCATATATTTT
CASSFRPGNTIYF
>TRBJ2-7|TRBV19|NA|NA
TGTGCCAGTAGTATAGGTCTAGATGCCTACGAGCAGTACTTC
CASSIGLDAYEQYF
>TRBJ2-7|TRBV28|NA|NA
TGTGCCAGCAGTCCCCGCGTTCTGTACGAGCAGTACTTC
CASSPRVLYEQYF
>TRBJ2-7|TRBV5-6|NA|NA
TGTGCCAGCAGTTCGACCGCCGAGCAGTACTTC
CASSSTAEQYF
>TRBJ1-1|TRBV9|NA|NA
TGTGCCAGCAGCGTAGGGGATTTCACTGAAGCTTTCTTT
CASSVGDFTEAFF
>TRBJ2-6|TRBV30|NA|NA
TGTGCCTGGGGCGATAACGTTATAACAAGTCGGGCCAACGTCCTGACTTTC
CAWGDNVITSRANVLTF
>TRBJ2-7|TRBV10-3|NA|TRBD2
TGTGCCATCAGTGAACGGTCCGGGACTACTAACTACGAGCAGTACTTC
CAISERSGTTNYEQYF
>TRBJ1-3|TRBV6-5|NA|TRBD1
TGTGCCAGCAGTCCGACAGGGAACTCTGGAAACACCATATATTTT
CASSPTGNSGNTIYF
>TRBJ1-1|TRBV5-1|NA|NA
TGCGCCAGCAGTAATCACCCGAACACTGAAGCTTTCTTT
CASSNHPNTEAFF
>TRBJ1-2|TRBV5-1|NA|TRBD1
TGCGCCAGCAGCTGGAACCGACAGGGGAATAACTATGGCTACACCTTC
CASSWNRQGNNYGYTF
>TRBJ1-1|TRBV2|NA|NA
TGTGCCAGCACACATACGAACACTGAAGCTTTCTTT
CASTHTNTEAFF
>TRBJ1-1|TRBV5-1|NA|TRBD1
TGCGCCAGCAGCTTGGGACAGGGAGCGTATACTGAAGCTTTCTTT
CASSLGQGAYTEAFF
>TRBJ2-7|TRBV27|NA|TRBD2
TGTGCCAGCAGTTTATCGCCTGGTAGCGGGAGGGCCTACGAGCAGTACTTC
CASSLSPGSGRAYEQYF
>TRBJ2-7|TRBV5-1|NA|TRBD2
TGCGCCAGCAGCTTGGGACGCGGGAGCTCCTACGAGCAGTACTTC
CASSLGRGSSYEQYF
>TRBJ2-3|TRBV5-8|NA|TRBD1
TGTGCCAGCAGCCCGGGACAGAGTCTGGGCACAGATACGCAGTATTTT
CASSPGQSLGTDTQYF
>TRBJ2-7|TRBV7-7|once|NA
TGTGCCAGCAGCCCCGATGAGTCGCGGGTGACTTACGAGCAGTACTTC
CASSPDESRVTYEQYF
>TRBJ2-3|TRBV5-1|NA|TRBD2
TGCGCCAGCAGCTACATACCACCGGGACTAGTGAGCACAGATACGCAGTATTTT
CASSYIPPGLVSTDTQYF
>TRBJ2-7|TRBV6-5|NA|TRBD1
TGTGCCAGCAGGGAGGACAGGTCGCACGAGCAGTACTTC
CASREDRSHEQYF
>TRBJ2-1|TRBV6-5|once|NA
TGTGCCACCAGCGAGGAGACCTACAATGAGCAGTTCTTC
CATSEETYNEQFF
>TRBJ2-1|TRBV2|NA|NA
TGTGCCAGCAGCCCCCTGGACGAGCAGTTCTTC
CASSPLDEQFF
>TRBJ1-5|TRBV9|NA|NA
TGTGCCAGCAGCGCGGAGGGGGTCAGACAGCCCCAGCATTTT
CASSAEGVRQPQHF
>TRBJ2-7|TRBV28|NA|TRBD2
TGTGCCAGCAGGCCGGGACTAGCGGGGACCGTCGTCTACGAGCAGTACTTC
CASRPGLAGTVVYEQYF
>TRBJ1-2|TRBV14|NA|NA
TGTGCCAGCAGCCACGCCCGGGGGCAGGACTATGGCTACACCTTC
CASSHARGQDYGYTF
>TRBJ1-1|TRBV6-4|NA|NA
TGTGCCAGCAGTGACCCTCCGACACTGAACACTGAAGCTTTCTTT
CASSDPPTLNTEAFF
>TRBJ1-1|TRBV11-2|NA|NA
TGTGCCAGCAGCTTAGATTACACTGAAGCTTTCTTT
CASSLDYTEAFF
>TRBJ2-3|TRBV23-1|NA|NA
TGCGCCAGCAGTCAATCATCTAGCACAGATACGCAGTATTTT
CASSQSSSTDTQYF